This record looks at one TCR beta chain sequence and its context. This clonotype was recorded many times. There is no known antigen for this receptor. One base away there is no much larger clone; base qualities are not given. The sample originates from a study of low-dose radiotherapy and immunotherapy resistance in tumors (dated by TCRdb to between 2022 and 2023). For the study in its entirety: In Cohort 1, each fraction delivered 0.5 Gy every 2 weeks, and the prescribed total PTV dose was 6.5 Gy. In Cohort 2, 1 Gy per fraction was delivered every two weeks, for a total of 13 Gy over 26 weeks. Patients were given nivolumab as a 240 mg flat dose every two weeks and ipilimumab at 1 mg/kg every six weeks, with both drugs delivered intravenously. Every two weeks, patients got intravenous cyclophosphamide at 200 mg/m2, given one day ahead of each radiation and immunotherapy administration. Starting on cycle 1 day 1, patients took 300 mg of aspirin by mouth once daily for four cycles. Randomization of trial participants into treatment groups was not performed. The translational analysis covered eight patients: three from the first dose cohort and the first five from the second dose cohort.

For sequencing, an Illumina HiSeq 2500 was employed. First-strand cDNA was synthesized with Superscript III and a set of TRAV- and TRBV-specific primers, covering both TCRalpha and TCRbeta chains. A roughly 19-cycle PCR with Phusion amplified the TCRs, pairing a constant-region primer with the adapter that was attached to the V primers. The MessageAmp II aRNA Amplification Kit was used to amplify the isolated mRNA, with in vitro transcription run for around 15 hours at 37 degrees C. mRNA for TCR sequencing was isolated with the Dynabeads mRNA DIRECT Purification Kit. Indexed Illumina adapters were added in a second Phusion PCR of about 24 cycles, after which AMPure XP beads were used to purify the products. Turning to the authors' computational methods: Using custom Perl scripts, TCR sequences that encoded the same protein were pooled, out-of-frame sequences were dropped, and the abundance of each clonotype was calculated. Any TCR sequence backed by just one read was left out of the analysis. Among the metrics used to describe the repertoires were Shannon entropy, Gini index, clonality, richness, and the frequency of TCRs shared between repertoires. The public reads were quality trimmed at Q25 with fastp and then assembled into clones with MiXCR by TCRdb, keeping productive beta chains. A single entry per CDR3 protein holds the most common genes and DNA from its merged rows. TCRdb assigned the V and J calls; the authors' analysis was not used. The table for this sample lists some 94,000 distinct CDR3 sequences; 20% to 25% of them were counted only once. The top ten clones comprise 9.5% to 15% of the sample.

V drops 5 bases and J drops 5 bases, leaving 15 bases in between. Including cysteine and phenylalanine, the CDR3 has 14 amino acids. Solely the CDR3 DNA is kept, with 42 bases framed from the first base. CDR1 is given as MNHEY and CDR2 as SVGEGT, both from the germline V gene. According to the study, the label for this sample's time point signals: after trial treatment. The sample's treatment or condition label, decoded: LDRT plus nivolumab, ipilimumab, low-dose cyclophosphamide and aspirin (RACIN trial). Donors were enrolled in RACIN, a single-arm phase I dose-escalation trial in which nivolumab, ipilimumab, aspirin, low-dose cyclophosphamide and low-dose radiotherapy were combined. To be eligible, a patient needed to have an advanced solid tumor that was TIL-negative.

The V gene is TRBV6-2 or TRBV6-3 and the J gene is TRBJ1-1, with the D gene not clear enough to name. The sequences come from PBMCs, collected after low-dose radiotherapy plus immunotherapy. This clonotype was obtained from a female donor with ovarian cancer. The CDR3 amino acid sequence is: CASSQRHTPTEAFF. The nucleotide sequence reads TGTGCCAGCAGTCAACGACATACCCCAACTGAAGCTTTCTTT.